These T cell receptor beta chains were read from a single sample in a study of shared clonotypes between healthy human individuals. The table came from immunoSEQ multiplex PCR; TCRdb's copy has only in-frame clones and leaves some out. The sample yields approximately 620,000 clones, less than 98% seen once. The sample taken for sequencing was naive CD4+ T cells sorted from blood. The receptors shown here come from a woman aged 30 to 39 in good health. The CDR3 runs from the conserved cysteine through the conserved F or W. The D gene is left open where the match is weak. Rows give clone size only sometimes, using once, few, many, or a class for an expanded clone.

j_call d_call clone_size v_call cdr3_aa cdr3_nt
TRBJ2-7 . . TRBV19 CASSGRPPYEQYF TGTGCCAGTAGTGGACGGCCACCCTACGAGCAGTACTTC
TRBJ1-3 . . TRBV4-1 CASSQGFLSGNTIYF TGCGCCAGCAGCCAAGGGTTCCTCTCTGGAAACACCATATATTTT
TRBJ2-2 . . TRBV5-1 CASSSQGPLTPGELFF TGCGCCAGCAGCTCGCAGGGGCCACTCACCCCCGGGGAGCTGTTTTTT
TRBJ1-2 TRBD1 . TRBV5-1 CASSTLGTGGFNYGYTF TGCGCCAGCAGCACTCTCGGGACAGGGGGCTTCAACTATGGCTACACCTTC
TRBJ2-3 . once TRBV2 CASSDDIRRTDTQYF TGTGCCAGCAGTGACGACATAAGACGCACAGATACGCAGTATTTT
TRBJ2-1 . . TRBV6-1 CASSENMPEQFF TGTGCCAGCAGTGAAAATATGCCAGAGCAGTTCTTC
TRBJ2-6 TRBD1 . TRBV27 CASSPNPTGVGANVLTF TGTGCCAGCAGTCCGAACCCTACAGGGGTTGGGGCCAACGTCCTGACTTTC
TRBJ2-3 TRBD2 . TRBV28 CASSSLAGLGGDTQYF TGTGCCAGCAGTTCCCTAGCGGGACTAGGCGGGGATACGCAGTATTTT
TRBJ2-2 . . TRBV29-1 CSAGGQGATGELFF TGCAGCGCCGGGGGGCAGGGGGCAACCGGGGAGCTGTTTTTT
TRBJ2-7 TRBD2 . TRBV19 CASSQQRDPSYEQYF TGTGCCAGTAGTCAACAGCGGGACCCATCCTACGAGCAGTACTTC
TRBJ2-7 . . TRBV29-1 CSIAEGRGSYEQYF TGCAGCATAGCGGAGGGGCGGGGTTCCTACGAGCAGTACTTC
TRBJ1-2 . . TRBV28 CASSLPGGSGGYTF TGTGCCAGCAGCCTCCCGGGGGGGTCGGGTGGCTACACCTTC
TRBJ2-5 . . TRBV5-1 CASSSKGRETQYF TGCGCCAGCAGCTCGAAGGGGCGAGAGACCCAGTACTTC
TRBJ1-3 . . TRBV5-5 CASSFRADSGNTIYF TGTGCCAGCAGCTTCAGGGCGGACTCTGGAAACACCATATATTTT
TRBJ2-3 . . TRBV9 CASSVGSGINTDTQYF TGTGCCAGCAGCGTAGGTAGCGGAATTAACACAGATACGCAGTATTTT
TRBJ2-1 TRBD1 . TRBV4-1 CASRRTGEISYNEQFF TGCGCCAGCAGACGAACAGGGGAAATCTCCTACAATGAGCAGTTCTTC
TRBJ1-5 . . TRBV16 CASSQDFRDQPQHF TGTGCCAGCAGCCAAGATTTCCGGGATCAGCCCCAGCATTTT
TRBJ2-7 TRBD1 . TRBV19 CASSPNPPGQGAFYEQYF TGTGCCAGTAGTCCAAATCCTCCGGGACAGGGGGCTTTCTACGAGCAGTACTTC
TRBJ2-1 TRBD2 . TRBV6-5 CASSHPSGSVNEQFF TGTGCCAGCAGCCATCCTAGCGGGAGTGTGAATGAGCAGTTCTTC
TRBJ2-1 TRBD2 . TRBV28 CASSPYFASGGYNEQFF TGTGCCAGCAGTCCGTACTTCGCTAGCGGTGGCTACAATGAGCAGTTCTTC
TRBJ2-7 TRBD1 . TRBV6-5 CASSRDRTYEQYF TGTGCCAGCAGTAGGGACAGGACCTACGAGCAGTACTTC
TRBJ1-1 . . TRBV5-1 CASSLGGVDTEAFF TGCGCCAGCAGCTTGGGGGGAGTCGACACTGAAGCTTTCTTT
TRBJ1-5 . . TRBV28 CASSLVGGGSNQPQHF TGTGCCAGCAGTTTAGTGGGGGGCGGAAGCAATCAGCCCCAGCATTTT
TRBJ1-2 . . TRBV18 CASSPVGQPTNYGYTF TGTGCCAGCTCACCCGTAGGACAGCCTACAAACTATGGCTACACCTTC
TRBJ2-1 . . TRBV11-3 CASSLVGASASSYNEQFF TGTGCCAGCAGCTTAGTTGGGGCTAGCGCCAGCTCCTACAATGAGCAGTTCTTC
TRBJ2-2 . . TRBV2 CASSIGGPNTGELFF TGTGCCAGCAGTATCGGGGGGCCGAACACCGGGGAGCTGTTTTTT
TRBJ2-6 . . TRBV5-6 CASSLLRQVSSPGANVLTF TGTGCCAGCAGCTTGCTAAGACAGGTCTCGTCTCCTGGGGCCAACGTCCTGACTTTC
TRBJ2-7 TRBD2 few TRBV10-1 CASKSSGTYEQYF TGCGCCAGCAAGTCTAGCGGGACCTACGAGCAGTACTTC
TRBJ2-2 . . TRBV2 CASSEREATGELFF TGTGCCAGCAGTGAGAGGGAAGCAACCGGGGAGCTGTTTTTT